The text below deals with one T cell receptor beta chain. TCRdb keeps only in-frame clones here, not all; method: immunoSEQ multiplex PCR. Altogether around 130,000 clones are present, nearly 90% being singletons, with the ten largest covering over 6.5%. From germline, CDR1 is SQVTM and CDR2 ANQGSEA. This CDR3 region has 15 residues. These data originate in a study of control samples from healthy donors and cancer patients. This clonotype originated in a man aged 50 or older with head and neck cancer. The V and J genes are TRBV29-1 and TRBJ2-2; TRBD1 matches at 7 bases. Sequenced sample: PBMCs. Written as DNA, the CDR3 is TGCAGTGCCAATGAGGGGGCGCGTGACACCGGGGAGCTGTTTTTT. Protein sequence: CSANEGARDTGELFF.